The T cell receptor beta chain under discussion was sequenced for a study of cytomegalovirus exposure and HLA in healthy donors. Each donor was healthy, and each was a bone marrow donor. The CDR3 length is 15 residues. A note on this clone: The antigen remains undetermined.

Findings and limits, study-wide: Reports indicated that the classifier achieved high specificity and sensitivity in diagnosing cytomegalovirus status. According to a later analysis, most TCR beta chains associated with CMV appeared HLA-restricted. Overall, approximately 150 TCR beta chains were annotated as cytomegalovirus-associated.

The PCR contained 60 Vbeta and 13 Jbeta primers. Assay: immunoSEQ multiplex PCR; the TCRdb copy retains only in-frame clones and omits some. The sample has roughly 80,000 clones, around 60% seen once. Sequenced: PBMCs. The sequence was obtained from a male donor in good health and CMV-seropositive. This sequence joins TRBV21-1 and TRBJ2-3; TRBD2 reflects the table's D call only, with no check against the DNA. TRBV21-1 is listed as a pseudogene. In DNA form, the CDR3 reads TGTGCCAGCACCCTAGGCGGGGGTCACACAGATACGCAGTATTTT. Amino acids: CASTLGGGHTDTQYF.